The rows below give T cell receptor beta chains drawn from one sample of a study of regulatory T cells in long-lasting Graves disease. TCRdb recomputed calls from the multiplex PCR reads with MiXCR, one row per CDR3 protein. The sample lists a few hundred thousand distinct CDR3 sequences, approximately 15% occurring once. The same sample was also used in a study of T cells in Graves' hyperthyroidism and ophthalmopathy.

The source material was peripheral blood mononuclear cells (PBMCs), sampled at new diagnosis, from a patient treated with antithyroid drugs. These receptors originate from a woman aged 45-59 years with Graves disease. CDR3s include the opening cysteine and the closing phenylalanine or tryptophan. D genes are given only for firm matches. Only some rows state a clone size, as once, few, many or a class for expanded clones.

v_call	clone_size	j_call	d_call	cdr3_aa	cdr3_nt
TRBV27	many	TRBJ2-6	-	CASTGGPGGVSGANVLTF	TGTGCCAGCACCGGCGGTCCAGGCGGCGTGTCTGGGGCCAACGTCCTGACTTTC
TRBV6-1	many	TRBJ2-3	-	CASNSGGNTDTQYF	TGTGCCAGCAACTCGGGGGGCAACACAGATACGCAGTATTTT
TRBV29-1	few	TRBJ2-7	-	CSVGESSYEQYF	TGCAGCGTAGGCGAGAGCTCCTACGAGCAGTACTTC
TRBV30	many	TRBJ2-1	-	CAWSPDRDNEQFF	TGTGCCTGGAGCCCGGACAGAGACAATGAGCAGTTCTTC
TRBV10-3	many	TRBJ2-2	TRBD2	CAISNPGLAGENTGELFF	TGTGCCATCAGTAACCCCGGACTAGCGGGAGAGAACACCGGGGAGCTGTTTTTT
TRBV6-1	many	TRBJ1-1	-	CASRDMNTEAFF	TGTGCCAGCAGGGACATGAACACTGAAGCTTTCTTT
TRBV5-1	few	TRBJ2-2	-	CASSPGQGYTGELFF	TGCGCCAGCAGCCCTGGGCAGGGGTACACCGGGGAGCTGTTTTTT
TRBV6-2/TRBV6-3	many	TRBJ2-1	-	CASQRSTYNEQFF	TGTGCCAGCCAGCGGAGTACCTACAATGAGCAGTTCTTC
TRBV7-9	-	TRBJ1-4	-	CASAGRDDEKLFF	TGTGCCAGCGCGGGAAGGGATGATGAAAAACTGTTTTTT
TRBV4-1	few	TRBJ2-1	-	CASSLLLRPLGYNEQFF	TGCGCCAGCAGCCTCCTTCTCCGGCCCCTGGGGTACAATGAGCAGTTCTTC
TRBV28	many	TRBJ2-7	TRBD2	CASSFGGGDPEQYF	TGTGCCAGCAGTTTTGGGGGGGGGGACCCTGAGCAGTACTTC
TRBV27	many	TRBJ1-2	TRBD1	CASSSQGADGYTF	TGTGCCAGCAGTTCACAGGGGGCGGATGGCTACACCTTC
TRBV6-9	-	TRBJ2-1	-	CASSSDTADEQFF	TGTGCCAGCAGTTCCGACACAGCGGATGAGCAGTTCTTC
TRBV30	many	TRBJ2-1	-	CACNEQFF	TGTGCCTGTAATGAGCAGTTCTTC
TRBV10-2	many	TRBJ2-3	TRBD2	CASSDISGSETDTQYF	TGCGCCAGCAGTGATATTAGCGGGAGTGAGACAGATACGCAGTATTTT
TRBV5-1	few	TRBJ1-1	-	CASSLGAGIAEAFF	TGCGCCAGCAGCTTGGGAGCGGGGATCGCTGAAGCTTTCTTT
TRBV3-1	many	TRBJ2-1	-	CASSQARPYNEQFF	TGTGCCAGCAGCCAAGCTAGACCGTACAATGAGCAGTTCTTC
TRBV5-1	many	TRBJ2-1	-	CASSTDSDTYNEQFF	TGCGCCAGCAGCACCGACAGCGATACCTACAATGAGCAGTTCTTC
TRBV27	many	TRBJ2-7	-	CASRLEAFTYEQYF	TGTGCCAGCAGACTAGAAGCTTTCACCTACGAGCAGTACTTC
TRBV2	few	TRBJ1-1	-	CASMMRGDTEAFF	TGTGCCAGCATGATGCGGGGGGACACTGAAGCTTTCTTT
TRBV28	many	TRBJ2-7	-	CASSLVLRTVAYEQYF	TGTGCCAGCAGTTTGGTCCTCCGGACAGTAGCCTACGAGCAGTACTTC
TRBV3-1	few	TRBJ2-5	TRBD1	CASSPGQGHETQYF	TGTGCCAGCAGCCCGGGACAGGGGCATGAGACCCAGTACTTC
TRBV9	-	TRBJ2-1	-	CASSVTPDSYNEQFF	TGTGCCAGCAGCGTAACCCCGGACAGCTACAATGAGCAGTTCTTC
TRBV25-1	-	TRBJ2-5	-	CASTRQFGETQYF	TGTGCCAGCACCCGCCAGTTCGGGGAGACCCAGTACTTC
TRBV28	many	TRBJ2-7	TRBD1	CASSSADRASYEQYF	TGTGCCAGCAGTTCCGCGGACAGGGCATCGTACGAGCAGTACTTC
TRBV5-6	many	TRBJ2-3	-	CASSHPLSTDTQYF	TGTGCCAGCAGCCACCCTTTGAGCACAGATACGCAGTATTTT
TRBV29-1	-	TRBJ2-1	TRBD2	CSVLGRGGDNEQFF	TGCAGCGTCTTGGGGAGGGGAGGGGACAATGAGCAGTTCTTC
TRBV24-1	few	TRBJ2-1	TRBD1	CATSETDRGLYNEQFF	TGTGCCACCAGTGAAACGGACAGGGGGCTCTACAATGAGCAGTTCTTC
TRBV28	many	TRBJ2-3	TRBD2	CASSLSGSGADTQYF	TGTGCCAGCAGCCTCAGCGGGAGCGGGGCAGATACGCAGTATTTT
TRBV2	many	TRBJ2-5	-	CASSGEGQETQYF	TGTGCCAGTTCGGGAGAGGGCCAAGAGACCCAGTACTTC
TRBV7-8	few	TRBJ2-7	TRBD2	CASSPQGLAGVEQYF	TGTGCCAGCAGCCCCCAGGGACTAGCGGGAGTCGAGCAGTACTTC
TRBV5-1	few	TRBJ2-7	-	CASSLGVAAYEQYF	TGCGCCAGCAGCTTGGGGGTAGCGGCCTACGAGCAGTACTTC